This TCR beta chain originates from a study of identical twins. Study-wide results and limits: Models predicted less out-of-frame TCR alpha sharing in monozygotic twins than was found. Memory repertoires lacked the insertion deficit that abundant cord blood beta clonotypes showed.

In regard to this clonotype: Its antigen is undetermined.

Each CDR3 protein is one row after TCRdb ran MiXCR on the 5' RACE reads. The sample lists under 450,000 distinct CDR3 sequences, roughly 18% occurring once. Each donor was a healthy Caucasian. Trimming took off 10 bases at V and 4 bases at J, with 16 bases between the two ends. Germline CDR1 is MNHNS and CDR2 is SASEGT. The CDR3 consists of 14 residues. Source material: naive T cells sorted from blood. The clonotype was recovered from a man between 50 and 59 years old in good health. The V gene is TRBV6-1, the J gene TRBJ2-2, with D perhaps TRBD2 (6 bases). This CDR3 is CATWGDLFTGELFF. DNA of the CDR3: TGTGCCACCTGGGGGGATCTATTCACCGGGGAGCTGTTTTTT.